This T cell receptor (beta chain) was identified during a study of blood T cell repertoires in COVID-19. The length of the CDR3 is 15 residues. Trimming shortened V by 7 bases and J by 3 bases, and 16 bases separated the two germline ends. Germline CDR1 MDHEN, CDR2 SYDVKM. Living in 24 US areas, the participants were between roughly 18 and 89 years of age. The protocol was immunoSEQ multiplex PCR, while the TCRdb copy is restricted to in-frame clones and leaves out a portion. Among approximately 150,000 clones listed, approximately 82% were seen once. Sequenced input: PBMCs or T cells enriched from blood (not recorded which). The origin of this receptor is a man aged 45 to 65 who had recovered from COVID-19. The V call is TRBV28, the J call TRBJ1-5, with unresolved D. This CDR3 is CASTPYREINQPQHF. Here the CDR3 DNA reads TGTGCCAGCACTCCATACCGGGAAATCAATCAGCCCCAGCATTTT.